The entry below gives a single TCR beta chain sequence along with its context. Residents of about two dozen US areas, aged about 18 to 95 years, made up the participants. Participants' own reports of clinical history determined their cohort assignment. The sample originates from a study of blood T cell repertoires in COVID-19. This table comes from immunoSEQ multiplex PCR, and its TCRdb copy is limited to in-frame clones, with some not included. The sample includes a few hundred thousand clones, around 85% of them seen just once. V lost 3 bases and J lost 8; bases outside the gene matches: 3. There are 14 residues in the CDR3. Germline-derived CDR1 and CDR2 are SEHNR and FQNEAQ (reference sequence).

V gene TRBV7-9 combines with J gene TRBJ1-4, with 10 bases fitting TRBD1. This TCR came from a man aged 25-45 years who had recovered from COVID-19. Sequencing input: PBMCs or T cells enriched from blood (not recorded which). The CDR3 reads CASSFGTGDEKLFF. CDR3 nucleotide sequence: TGTGCCAGCAGCTTCGGGACAGGGGACGAAAAACTGTTTTTT.